This entry lists 6 T cell receptor beta chains sequenced from one sample in a study of long-term antiretroviral therapy in people with HIV. Running of the v3.0 immunoSEQ assay took place at survey level. Clones were sequenced by immunoSEQ multiplex PCR, and TCRdb holds only the in-frame ones, with some missing. The data hold roughly 15,000 clones, with approximately 94% observed a single time. Source: unsorted PBMCs, taken around 6.4 years after starting antiretroviral therapy. The receptors derive from a woman aged 50 to 60 with HIV.

The chain is built from TRBV28 and TRBJ1-3, with 10 bases fitting TRBD1. The CDR3 is 16 residues long. The germline gives CDR1 MDHEN, CDR2 SYDVKM. With V trimmed by 6 bases and J by 1 base, 6 bases remained unmatched. CDR3: CASRTTGQGSGNTIYF. CDR3 DNA sequence: TGTGCCAGCAGGACCACGGGACAGGGGTCTGGAAACACCATATATTTT.

This clone was observed a single time. The chain recombines TRBV6-5 with TRBJ2-3; no firm D call. CDR1 and CDR2 (germline): MNHEY, SVGAGI. The CDR3 has 16 amino acids. The V end lost 2 bases, the J end lost 5 bases, and 17 bases lay between the germline ends. In nucleotides, the CDR3 is TGTGCCAGCAGTTACAGCCCAACACTCCAACAAGATACGCAGTATTTT. Protein sequence: CASSYSPTLQQDTQYF.

This sequence joins TRBV6-1 and TRBJ1-3; D not certain. V was trimmed by 6 bases and J by 0 bases, leaving 9 bases between them. The CDR3 consists of 14 residues. The germline CDR1 and CDR2 sequences are MNHNS and SASEGT. CDR3 nucleotides: TGTGCCAGCAGCTACGACACCTCTGGAAACACCATATATTTT. Its protein product is CASSYDTSGNTIYF.

This clone came up a few times. This chain joins TRBV29-1 and TRBJ2-7, with 7 nucleotides matching TRBD1. The CDR3 runs to 13 residues. V was clipped by 6 bases and J by 0 bases; unmatched bases: 5. CDR1 SQVTM and CDR2 ANQGSEA come from the germline V gene. CDR3 region: CSVQDRVSYEQYF. CDR3 nucleotide sequence: TGCAGCGTCCAAGACAGGGTCTCCTACGAGCAGTACTTC.

The CDR3 sequence is CASSLVRGTSGVYEQYF. CDR3 nucleotides: TGTGCCAGCAGCTTAGTCCGCGGGACTAGCGGGGTATACGAGCAGTACTTC. The V and J genes are TRBV7-9 and TRBJ2-7, with TRBD2 matching 13 bases. The CDR3 is 17 amino acids. Germline CDR1 reads SEHNR; CDR2 reads FQNEAQ (reference sequence). V lost 1 base, J lost 4 bases, and 7 bases stayed unmatched.

The V and J genes are TRBV7-2 and TRBJ2-5; 13 bases are shared with TRBD2. The CDR3 spans 16 residues. Germline-derived CDR1 and CDR2 are SGHTA and FQGNSA. J was trimmed by 4 bases and V by 6 bases; bases with no gene match: 8. Written as DNA, the CDR3 is TGTGCCAGCAGTCGGTGGACTAGCGGGAGTCTAGAGACCCAGTACTTC. It specifies CASSRWTSGSLETQYF.